This T cell receptor (beta chain) was found in a study of graft-versus-host responses after intestinal transplantation. Germline V lookup: CDR1 SGHAT, CDR2 FQNNGV. Unmatched junction bases numbered 3, after V lost 1 base and J lost 1 base. This CDR3 is built from 15 residues. Method: immunoSEQ multiplex PCR; TCRdb's copy keeps in-frame clones and lacks some. In the table there are approximately 110,000 clones, 90% to 95% of which are singletons. Remarks on this clone: Its antigen is currently unknown.

Sequences were derived from unstimulated CD8+ T cells sorted from spleen or lymph node cells, sampled before transplant. The chain carries TRBV11-2 and TRBJ1-2; TRBD1 aligns across 7 bases. This clonotype originated in a human donor who was the organ donor for an intestinal transplant. CDR3 DNA sequence: TGTGCCAGCAGCTTAGTAACAGGGGATAACTATGGCTACACCTTC. Translating it yields CASSLVTGDNYGYTF. The full variable domain, its missing parts supplied by reference TRBV11-2 and TRBJ1-2, is EAGVAQSPRYKIIEKRQSVAFWCNPISGHATLYWYQQILGQGPKLLIQFQNNGVVDDSQLPKDRFSAERLKGVDSTLKIQPAKLEDSAVYLCASSLVTGDNYGYTFGSGTRLTVV.